These 24 T cell receptor beta chains came from one sample sequenced in a study of cytomegalovirus exposure and HLA in healthy donors. The PCR had 60 Vbeta and 13 Jbeta primers. Data came from immunoSEQ multiplex PCR; TCRdb stores just in-frame clones and leaves some out. The table lists approximately 220,000 clones, 83% of them singletons, with around 1.5% in the top ten. The source material was PBMCs. All receptors derive from a girl aged 5 to 17 in good health and CMV-seronegative.

The rearrangement uses TRBV30 and TRBJ1-1; D remains ambiguous. This CDR3 contains 11 residues. Germline values: CDR1 GTSNPN, CDR2 SVGIG (reference sequence). The V end was cut by 8 bases, the J end by 3 bases, with 10 bases between. The CDR3 DNA follows: TGTGCCGGTGGCGGGGACACTGAAGCTTTCTTT. It codes for CAGGGDTEAFF.

The chain has TRBV20-1 and TRBJ2-7; D remains ambiguous. The CDR3 extends over 11 amino acids. Per the germline V gene, CDR1 is DFQATT and CDR2 is SNEGSKA (reference sequence). V gave up 1 base and J gave up 3 bases, with 4 bases separating them. The CDR3 DNA reads as TGCAGTGCTAGAGGTAACTACGAGCAGTACTTC. Encoded protein: CSARGNYEQYF.

The chain carries TRBV29-1 and TRBJ1-1; D unresolved. CDR1 is SQVTM, CDR2 ANQGSEA, per germline. The CDR3 extends over 13 amino acids. Trimming left V 1 base short and J 1 base short, with 7 bases between. CDR3 in DNA: TGCAGCGTTGAAGTCTTCCGGAACACTGAAGCTTTCTTT. This gives the protein CSVEVFRNTEAFF. Full variable domain (remainder filled in from reference TRBV29-1 and TRBJ1-1): SAVISQKPSRDICQRGTSLTIQCQVDSQVTMMFWYRQQPGQSLTLIATANQGSEATYESGFVIDKFPISRPNLTFSTLTVSNMSPEDSSIYLCSVEVFRNTEAFFGQGTRLTVV.

This chain connects TRBV5-1 to TRBJ1-5; the match to TRBD1 covers 9 bases. The J segment lost 4 bases and the V segment lost 4 bases, leaving 6 bases of the junction unmatched. Germline lookup yields CDR1 SGHRS and CDR2 YFSETQ. This CDR3 contains 15 residues. In DNA, the CDR3 is TGCGCCAGCAGCCGAGGACAGGGGAGGAATCAGCCCCAGCATTTT. Translated, it gives CASSRGQGRNQPQHF.

The V gene is TRBV19, the J gene TRBJ2-3; 9 bases fit TRBD1. Germline CDR1 LNHDA, CDR2 SQIVND (reference sequence). V shed 8 bases and J 0 bases; nucleotides not matched to a gene: 3. The length of the CDR3 is 14 residues. The CDR3 is CASGTGWSTDTQYF. CDR3 sequence (DNA): TGTGCCAGTGGGACAGGGTGGAGCACAGATACGCAGTATTTT. The full variable domain, rest sourced from reference TRBV19 and TRBJ2-3, is DGGITQSPKYLFRKEGQNVTLSCEQNLNHDAMYWYRQDPGQGLRLIYYSQIVNDFQKGDIAEGYSVSREKKESFPLTVTSAQKNPTAFYLCASGTGWSTDTQYFGPGTRLTVL.

A single count supports this clone. The CDR3 DNA is TGTGCCAGCAGAGGGACAGGGGACGGCTACACCTTC. Protein sequence: CASRGTGDGYTF. The V gene is TRBV7-2, the J gene TRBJ1-2; 10 bases line up with TRBD1. The CDR3 consists of 12 residues. V lost 6 bases, J lost 8 bases, and 3 bases stayed unmatched. Per the germline V gene, CDR1 is SGHTA and CDR2 is FQGNSA. The variable domain in full, with the rest retrieved from reference TRBV7-2 and TRBJ1-2, is GAGVSQSPSNKVTEKGKDVELRCDPISGHTALYWYRQSLGQGLEFLIYFQGNSAPDKSGLPSDRFSAERTGGSVSTLTIQRTQQEDSAVYLCASRGTGDGYTFGSGTRLTVV.

The chain is built from TRBV30 and TRBJ1-2, with D possibly matching TRBD1 (5 bases). Germline CDR1 and CDR2: GTSNPN and SVGIG (reference sequence). Trimming removed 5 bases at V and 8 bases at J, with 21 bases between. This CDR3 spans 14 amino acids. The CDR3 DNA reads as TGTGCCTGGGACGCTCAGAGGGCGGGGGGAGGCTACACCTTC. The encoded protein is CAWDAQRAGGGYTF.

The V and J genes are TRBV6-5 and TRBJ2-7; 9 bases are shared with TRBD1. The V gene's germline CDR1 is MNHEY and CDR2 SVGAGI. The CDR3 runs 15 residues. The V gene end was trimmed by 1 base and the J gene end by 5 bases; junction bases not matched to a gene: 6. The CDR3 coding sequence is TGTGCCAGCAGTTACTTCACGGGACAGGGTAACGAGCAGTACTTC. As protein: CASSYFTGQGNEQYF.

In its sample, this clone was seen a few times. The chain uses TRBV5-1 and TRBJ1-1, with D hard to call. The ends were cut back, 5 bases at V and 2 bases at J, with 13 bases in the middle. Germline lookup yields CDR1 SGHRS and CDR2 YFSETQ. The CDR3 is 14 residues long. The CDR3 coding sequence is TGCGCCAGCAGGGTGGAGGGCATCAACACTGAAGCTTTCTTT. Translating it yields CASRVEGINTEAFF.

The gene calls are TRBV19 and TRBJ1-1; D is uncertain. This CDR3 comprises 12 residues. CDR1 is LNHDA and CDR2 is SQIVND in the germline V gene (reference sequence). Trimming shortened V by 3 bases and J by 7 bases, and 9 bases separated the two germline ends. CDR3 amino acids: CASSIGALEAFF. The CDR3 region has the DNA TGTGCCAGTAGTATCGGTGCCCTTGAAGCTTTCTTT.

This clone was counted a few times. The V and J genes are TRBV30 and TRBJ1-2; D ambiguous. Germline values: CDR1 GTSNPN, CDR2 SVGIG (reference sequence). The CDR3 length is 13 residues. Trimming removed 2 bases at V and 4 bases at J, with 11 bases between. The chain's CDR3 is CAWSTSELYGYTF. CDR3 nucleotide sequence: TGTGCCTGGAGTACGTCGGAGCTCTATGGCTACACCTTC.

V gene TRBV4-1 combines with J gene TRBJ2-1, with 9 bases fitting TRBD2. The CDR3 is made up of 15 amino acids. Germline V CDR1 and CDR2: MGHRA, YSYEKL. Germline trimming cut 6 bases from V and 0 bases from J; bases unmatched to any gene: 3. CDR3: CASRPGLASYNEQFF. As DNA, the CDR3 is TGCGCCAGCAGACCGGGACTAGCCTCCTACAATGAGCAGTTCTTC.

V is TRBV5-1 and J is TRBJ2-3; TRBD2 aligns across 14 bases. V dropped 2 bases and J dropped 4; count of bases not matched to a gene: 9. Germline assignment: CDR1 SGHRS and CDR2 YFSETQ. The CDR3 loop spans 18 amino acids. For the CDR3, the DNA is TGCGCCAGCAGCTTATGGGAGGGACTAGCGGGAGTTTCAGATACGCAGTATTTT. Translated: CASSLWEGLAGVSDTQYF. The complete variable domain, with remaining parts taken from reference TRBV5-1 and TRBJ2-3, reads KAGVTQTPRYLIKTRGQQVTLSCSPISGHRSVSWYQQTPGQGLQFLFEYFSETQRNKGNFPGRFSGRQFSNSRSEMNVSTLELGDSALYLCASSLWEGLAGVSDTQYFGPGTRLTVL.

V usage is TRBV7-9 and J usage is TRBJ2-7; TRBD1 agrees at 8 bases. Germline-derived CDR1 and CDR2 are SEHNR and FQNEAQ (reference sequence). The CDR3 covers 14 residues. After removal of 5 bases from V and 3 bases from J, the junction contained 6 bases not matched to a gene. In nucleotides, the CDR3 is TGTGCCAGCAGCCCCGGGACAGGATTCTACGAGCAGTACTTC. Translated: CASSPGTGFYEQYF.

The rearrangement joins TRBV6-6 to TRBJ2-2; 7 nucleotides line up with TRBD1. Germline CDR1 is MNHNY and CDR2 is SVGAGI (reference sequence). The CDR3 consists of 14 residues. J gave up 1 base and V 6 bases, and 2 bases lay outside the gene matches. CDR3 nucleotide sequence: TGTGCCAGCAGGCGACAGGGGAACACCGGGGAGCTGTTTTTT. It translates to CASRRQGNTGELFF.

The CDR3 reads CASSFVLVNTGELFF. CDR3 DNA: TGTGCCAGCAGCTTTGTACTAGTGAACACCGGGGAGCTGTTTTTT. The rearrangement links TRBV7-6 to TRBJ2-2; maybe TRBD2 (5 bases). The CDR3 is 15 residues long. CDR1 and CDR2 from the germline V gene are SGHVS and FNYEAQ. Trimming left V 3 bases short and J 1 base short, with 9 bases between.

The chain is built from TRBV10-3 and TRBJ1-2, with D perhaps TRBD1 (6 bases). Trimming cost V 2 bases and J 2 bases, with 15 bases left between them. The CDR3 is 16 residues long. Germline V gene lookup returns CDR1 ENHRY and CDR2 SYGVKD. The CDR3 sequence is CAISEEGSGTNYGYTF. CDR3 DNA sequence: TGTGCCATCAGTGAGGAGGGTAGTGGGACAAACTATGGCTACACCTTC.

This rearrangement joins TRBV19 to TRBJ2-1; TRBD2 is a possible D gene (5 bases). The germline V gene encodes CDR1 LNHDA and CDR2 SQIVND (reference sequence). The germline V and J ends were trimmed by 5 bases and 4 bases, with 12 bases remaining between them. The CDR3 length is 14 residues. CDR3 nucleotides: TGTGCCAGTAGTCCCCGGACGGGATACAATGAGCAGTTCTTC. Translated, it gives CASSPRTGYNEQFF.

This chain links TRBV7-2 with TRBJ1-6; no reliable D call. This CDR3 spans 15 amino acids. The germline CDR1 and CDR2 sequences are SGHTA and FQGNSA. Trimming stripped 3 bases from V and 8 bases from J, with 14 bases between. The DNA for the CDR3 is TGTGCCAGCAGCTTCCAAGGCCCTAGGCATTCACCCCTCCACTTT. Translation: CASSFQGPRHSPLHF.

The V gene is TRBV19, the J gene TRBJ2-1; TRBD1 is a possible D gene (5 bases). This CDR3 is built from 14 residues. Germline V gene lookup returns CDR1 LNHDA and CDR2 SQIVND (reference sequence). Trimming removed 3 bases at V and 6 bases at J, with 12 bases between. DNA of the CDR3: TGTGCCAGTAGTATTATCAGGGATCGCAATGAGCAGTTCTTC. This encodes CASSIIRDRNEQFF. Variable domain in full (rest from reference TRBV19 and TRBJ2-1): DGGITQSPKYLFRKEGQNVTLSCEQNLNHDAMYWYRQDPGQGLRLIYYSQIVNDFQKGDIAEGYSVSREKKESFPLTVTSAQKNPTAFYLCASSIIRDRNEQFFGPGTRLTVL.

Written as DNA, the CDR3 is TGTGCCTGGATACTCACTACCCCGAGCTCCTACAATGAGCAGTTCTTC. Its translation: CAWILTTPSSYNEQFF. The chain employs TRBV30 and TRBJ2-1; D unresolved. The germline V gene encodes CDR1 GTSNPN and CDR2 SVGIG (reference sequence). V gave up 4 bases and J gave up 0 bases, with 16 bases separating them. The length of the CDR3 is 16 residues.

The count of this clone is one. The rearrangement joins TRBV15 to TRBJ1-5; TRBD1 aligns across 8 bases. The V segment lost 2 bases and the J segment 0 bases; nucleotides outside the gene matches: 9. There are 18 residues in the CDR3. Germline values: CDR1 LNHNV, CDR2 YYDKDF (reference sequence). DNA of the CDR3: TGTGCCACCAGCAGAAAGAGCAGGGGGCAAGGTAGCAATCAGCCCCAGCATTTT. Encoded protein: CATSRKSRGQGSNQPQHF.

V gene TRBV27 combines with J gene TRBJ2-1; D possibly corresponds to TRBD1 (6 bases). Deletions cut 3 bases from V and 3 bases from J, with 12 bases between. Germline-derived CDR1 and CDR2 are MNHEY and SMNVEV (reference sequence). The CDR3 loop spans 15 amino acids. CDR3 protein: CASSLDSQDYNEQFF. The DNA of the CDR3 is TGTGCCAGCAGTTTGGACAGTCAAGACTACAATGAGCAGTTCTTC.

This clone was counted only a few times. The CDR3, as DNA: TGTGCCAGCAGCCGGGACAGGGGTAGAGTTGAGCAGTTCTTC. It translates to CASSRDRGRVEQFF. The V and J genes are TRBV6-1 and TRBJ2-1, with 10 bases lining up with TRBD1. CDR3 size: 14 residues. V lost 6 bases, J lost 9 bases, and 8 bases stayed unmatched. Germline V lookup: CDR1 MNHNS, CDR2 SASEGT.